The sequence of this TCR beta chain was determined in a study of T-cell reconstitution after alpha-beta-depleted transplantation in children. Whole-study results and caveats: Once a year had passed after transplant, T-cell counts and diversity came mostly from newly produced T cells. The study traced high day-60 TCRbeta diversity in some patients to surviving recipient T cells and thymic progenitors.

Trimming left V 4 bases short and J 1 base short, with 7 bases between. The germline CDR1 and CDR2 sequences are KGHDR and SFDVKD. The CDR3 has 13 residues. Unique molecular identifiers were used in preparing the TCRbeta library. TCRdb re-called the PCR reads with MiXCR, one entry per CDR3 protein. The sample includes about 250,000 distinct CDR3 sequences, around 25% of them seen just once. Comments on this clonotype: The antigen remains undetermined.

This chain links TRBV24-1 with TRBJ2-7, with D possibly TRBD2 on 5 matching bases. This TCR was sampled from a female patient aged 2-9 years who had a stem cell transplant for congenital amegakaryocytic thrombocytopenia, so the T cells may come from the graft donor. This sample comprised PBMCs, mostly from graft donor cells, obtained 360 days after TCRalphabeta/CD19-depleted stem cell transplant. This CDR3 is CATSDEGSYEQYF. CDR3 sequence (DNA): TGTGCCACCAGTGACGAGGGTTCCTACGAGCAGTACTTC.